One sample yielded the 25 T cell receptor beta chains listed below, sequenced in a study of T cells in localized non-small cell lung cancer. TCRdb's copy holds only in-frame clones and misses some; the assay was immunoSEQ multiplex PCR. Of 40,000 to 50,000 clones listed, roughly 86% are singletons. The sample was peripheral blood, taken before any cancer treatment. The source of these receptors is an older female donor with stage I squamous cell lung carcinoma.

V gene TRBV30 combines with J gene TRBJ1-3; D ambiguous. The length of the CDR3 is 14 residues. CDR1 GTSNPN and CDR2 SVGIG come from the germline V gene (reference sequence). V dropped 5 bases and J dropped 0 bases, with 11 bases sitting between them. The CDR3 sequence is CAWGSTSSGNTIYF. The CDR3 DNA reads as TGTGCCTGGGGGAGCACTAGCTCTGGAAACACCATATATTTT.

The chain couples TRBV30 to TRBJ2-1, with D hard to call. The germline gives CDR1 GTSNPN, CDR2 SVGIG (reference sequence). Trimming took off 0 bases at V and 8 bases at J, with 5 bases between the two ends. The CDR3 contains 11 residues. The CDR3 DNA follows: TGTGCCTGGAGTGTTATGGATGAGCAGTTCTTC. This gives the protein CAWSVMDEQFF.

V gene TRBV5-1 combines with J gene TRBJ2-1, with 8 positions matching TRBD2. The germline CDR1 and CDR2 sequences are SGHRS and YFSETQ. The CDR3 runs to 15 residues. V dropped 0 bases and J dropped 10; count of bases not matched to a gene: 9. The CDR3 bases are TGCGCCAGCAGCTTGGAATCGGGAGGGTTTTCGGAGCAGTTCTTC. Protein product: CASSLESGGFSEQFF.

The chain uses TRBV6-1 and TRBJ1-2; no reliable D call. The V gene lost 2 bases and the J gene lost 5 bases, with 9 bases spanning the gap. Germline lookup yields CDR1 MNHNS and CDR2 SASEGT. This CDR3 comprises 13 residues. In DNA form, the CDR3 reads TGTGCCAGCAGTGAACGGCGTCATTATGGCTACACCTTC. It is translated as CASSERRHYGYTF.

This clone was seen once. This chain joins TRBV18 and TRBJ2-4; TRBD1 agrees at 7 bases. Germline assignment: CDR1 KGHSH and CDR2 LQKENI. J lost 4 bases, V lost 6 bases, and 9 bases had no gene match. There are 15 residues in the CDR3. In nucleotides, the CDR3 is TGTGCCAGCTCCCTCCGGGACAGCAAAAAAAACATTCAGTACTTC. This codes for CASSLRDSKKNIQYF.

The CDR3 DNA follows: TGTGCCAGCAGCCTTAGCGGGATGGCCTACAATGAGCAGTTCTTC. This codes for CASSLSGMAYNEQFF. J is TRBJ2-1 and V is TRBV11-3, with 8 bases identical to TRBD2. The CDR3 contains 15 residues. In germline, CDR1 is SGHNT, CDR2 YENEEA. V was clipped by 5 bases and J by 2 bases; unmatched bases: 5.

This rearrangement joins TRBV6-4 to TRBJ2-1, with TRBD2 as a possible D gene (5 bases). Trimming cost V 4 bases and J 8 bases, with 21 bases left between them. Germline V gene lookup returns CDR1 MRHNA and CDR2 SNTAGT. This CDR3 comprises 16 residues. The CDR3 is CASSASPGFSVDEQFF. CDR3 bases: TGTGCCAGCAGTGCATCCCCGGGGTTTAGCGTCGATGAGCAGTTCTTC.

J is TRBJ2-1 and V is TRBV4-3, with a possible D match to TRBD2 (5 bases). The CDR3 is 15 amino acids. The germline V and J ends were trimmed by 4 bases and 8 bases, with 18 bases remaining between them. CDR1 is LGHNA, CDR2 YSLEER, per germline. In nucleotides, the CDR3 is TGCGCCAGCAGCCGCCGAACTAGTACCGTCGATGAGCAGTTCTTC. It encodes CASSRRTSTVDEQFF.

This clone was observed a handful of times. The chain joins TRBV7-2 to TRBJ1-2; D is undetermined. Germline V gene sequence: CDR1 SGHTA, CDR2 FQGNSA. V lost 0 bases and J 4 bases, leaving 9 bases between the germline ends. The CDR3 consists of 14 residues. CDR3 DNA sequence: TGTGCCAGCAGCTTAGCGGCAGCCTCCTATGGCTACACCTTC. Its protein product is CASSLAAASYGYTF.

This CDR3 is CASSPQGWSGNTIYF. DNA of the CDR3: TGTGCCAGCAGCCCTCAGGGATGGTCTGGAAACACCATATATTTT. This chain joins TRBV11-2 and TRBJ1-3; maybe TRBD1 (5 bases). CDR1 is SGHAT and CDR2 is FQNNGV in the germline V gene. The CDR3 loop spans 15 amino acids. V was shortened by 5 bases and J by 1 base, with 12 bases between the two germline ends.

The CDR3 nucleotides read TGTGCCAGCAGCACACATCCGGGGCTAGCCAAAAACATTCAGTACTTC. This codes for CASSTHPGLAKNIQYF. The rearrangement joins TRBV7-2 to TRBJ2-4; either TRBD1 or TRBD2 may fit D (5 bases each). CDR1 and CDR2 (germline): SGHTA, FQGNSA. The CDR3 covers 16 residues. Trimming stripped 5 bases from V and 0 bases from J, with 14 bases between.

This clone was seen a few times. The J gene is TRBJ2-7, the V gene TRBV15, with TRBD1 matching 8 bases. The CDR3 is 13 amino acids. With 4 bases clipped from V and 4 bases from J, the junction kept 3 bases outside the gene matches. Germline-derived CDR1 and CDR2 are LNHNV and YYDKDF (reference sequence). This CDR3 reads CATSIDRGYEQYF. The DNA for the CDR3 is TGTGCCACCAGCATTGACAGGGGATACGAGCAGTACTTC. The variable domain in full, completed from reference TRBV15 and TRBJ2-7, reads DAMVIQNPRYQVTQFGKPVTLSCSQTLNHNVMYWYQQKSSQAPKLLFHYYDKDFNNEADTPDNFQSRRPNTSFCFLDIRSPGLGDTAMYLCATSIDRGYEQYFGPGTRLTVT.

Sample share makes this clone medium-sized. The rearrangement joins TRBV19 to TRBJ2-7; D is perhaps TRBD1 (7 bases). The CDR3 loop spans 15 amino acids. Trimming pared 9 bases from V and 6 bases from J, leaving 24 bases between. The germline V gene encodes CDR1 LNHDA and CDR2 SQIVND (reference sequence). The CDR3 bases are TGTGCCAGCAAAGGGGAGACCGGGACAGCGGGCGAGCAGTACTTC. Amino acids: CASKGETGTAGEQYF. The full variable domain, completed using reference TRBV19 and TRBJ2-7, is DGGITQSPKYLFRKEGQNVTLSCEQNLNHDAMYWYRQDPGQGLRLIYYSQIVNDFQKGDIAEGYSVSREKKESFPLTVTSAQKNPTAFYLCASKGETGTAGEQYFGPGTRLTVT.

This clone is judged medium-sized (0.01 to 0.1%). The rearrangement joins TRBV11-2 to TRBJ2-7; 11 nucleotides match TRBD2. Unmatched junction bases numbered 4, after V lost 0 bases and J lost 0 bases. The germline CDR1 and CDR2 sequences are SGHAT and FQNNGV. The CDR3 totals 17 residues. CDR3 loop: CASSLDLAGGYSYEQYF. The CDR3 region has the DNA TGTGCCAGCAGCTTAGACCTAGCGGGAGGTTACTCCTACGAGCAGTACTTC.

V gene TRBV7-9 combines with J gene TRBJ2-1; D unresolved. Germline V gives CDR1 SEHNR, CDR2 FQNEAQ (reference sequence). The CDR3 sequence is 13 residues long. V was cut by 5 bases and J by 7 bases, with 12 bases left in between. In nucleotides, the CDR3 is TGTGCCAGCAGCAAAGGGTGGTTAAATGAGCAGTTCTTC. Its protein is CASSKGWLNEQFF.

V usage is TRBV5-8 and J usage is TRBJ1-5; the D is unclear. Germline V CDR1 and CDR2: SGHTS, YDEGEE. Trimming cost V 6 bases and J 3 bases, with 10 bases left between them. This CDR3 has 13 residues. The CDR3 DNA reads TGTGCCAGCACCCGGCACCACAATCAGCCCCAGCATTTT. Translated, it gives CASTRHHNQPQHF.

This clone appeared once. V gene TRBV9 combines with J gene TRBJ2-5; TRBD2 agrees at 12 bases. The CDR3 runs 16 residues. Germline V gene data show CDR1 as SGDLS and CDR2 as YYNGEE. After removal of 2 bases from V and 4 bases from J, the junction contained 6 bases not matched to a gene. The CDR3 nucleotides are TGTGCCAGCAGCGTTCTAGCGGGAGGGCCATTAGAGACCCAGTACTTC. Protein product: CASSVLAGGPLETQYF.

Written as DNA, the CDR3 is TGTGCCAGCAGTTACCGCCCACCTCCCAAAAACATTCAGTACTTC. Amino acid sequence: CASSYRPPPKNIQYF. The rearrangement uses TRBV6-5 and TRBJ2-4; unclear D gene. Germline assignment: CDR1 MNHEY and CDR2 SVGAGI. The CDR3 is 15 residues long. V lost 2 bases and J 2 bases, leaving 10 bases between the germline ends.

This clone was counted a few times. This chain links TRBV5-1 with TRBJ1-1; 7 bases match TRBD1. The CDR3 has 15 amino acids. Germline V gene sequence: CDR1 SGHRS, CDR2 YFSETQ. V lost 1 base and J lost 4; bases outside the gene matches: 7. CDR3 sequence (DNA): TGCGCCAGCAGCTTGTTAGGACAGGCGGCCACTGAAGCTTTCTTT. Translating gives CASSLLGQAATEAFF.

The V call is TRBV5-4, the J call TRBJ2-7; possibly TRBD2 for D (6 bases). Per the germline V gene, CDR1 is SGHNT and CDR2 is YYREEE (reference sequence). Trimming took off 4 bases at V and 2 bases at J, with 19 bases between the two ends. CDR3 length: 16 residues. CDR3 region: CASSVIGFPGAYEQYF. The CDR3 DNA reads as TGTGCCAGCAGCGTGATAGGGTTCCCGGGGGCCTACGAGCAGTACTTC.

The chain joins TRBV10-3 to TRBJ2-1; TRBD2 matches 7 bases. Germline values: CDR1 ENHRY, CDR2 SYGVKD. The CDR3 spans 16 residues. Unmatched junction bases numbered 15, after V lost 7 bases and J lost 6 bases. The CDR3 nucleotides read TGTGCCATCAATAACCCGGGACTATCGATGACCAATGAGCAGTTCTTC. Its translation: CAINNPGLSMTNEQFF.

This clone was detected a few times. The chain uses TRBV19 and TRBJ1-5; TRBD1 is a possible D gene (6 bases). This CDR3 spans 18 amino acids. Germline CDR1 and CDR2: LNHDA and SQIVND (reference sequence). Trimming left V 7 bases short and J 3 bases short, with 25 bases between. The CDR3 loop reads CASTPKRGGRTYNQPQHF. CDR3 bases: TGTGCCAGTACTCCCAAGAGGGGGGGCCGAACATACAATCAGCCCCAGCATTTT.

V and J are TRBV7-8 and TRBJ1-1, with 7 bases identical to TRBD1. CDR3 size: 12 residues. Germline V gene data show CDR1 as SGHVS and CDR2 as FQNEAQ. The V and J ends lost 4 bases and 10 bases, in that order; junction bases with no gene match: 6. The CDR3 is CASSSTGDRAFF. The CDR3 DNA reads as TGTGCCAGCAGCTCAACAGGGGATCGAGCTTTCTTT.

V usage is TRBV27 and J usage is TRBJ2-7, with 12 bases lining up with TRBD2. Per germline, CDR1 MNHEY and CDR2 SMNVEV (reference sequence). The CDR3 is 19 residues long. With V trimmed by 3 bases and J by 2 bases, 14 bases remained unmatched. The CDR3 region has the DNA TGTGCCAGCAGTTTGATAACTAGCGGGAGGTCCCTTGGGGCCTACGAGCAGTACTTC. Translation gives CASSLITSGRSLGAYEQYF.

V is TRBV6-5 and J is TRBJ1-5; no clear D gene. The CDR3 totals 13 residues. V lost 5 bases to trimming and J lost 3 bases, with 8 bases between them. The germline CDR1 and CDR2 sequences are MNHEY and SVGAGI. CDR3 loop: CASSPDPNQPQHF. The CDR3 bases are TGTGCCAGCAGTCCAGATCCCAATCAGCCCCAGCATTTT.